The rows below give T cell receptor beta chains drawn from one sample of a study of siplizumab effects on memory and regulatory T cells. Sequenced by immunoSEQ multiplex PCR; TCRdb stores in-frame clones only, minus some. The sample carries 100,000 or so clones, about 94% recorded once. The sample consisted of CD4+ T cells sorted from blood. Receptors originate from a human donor in good health. Each CDR3 is given with its conserved first and last residue. Each record gives: V gene, J gene, clone size, CDR3 protein. Expanded clones are given a class, and other clones once, few, many or no size at all.

TRBV6-1	TRBJ2-3	.	CASKSSLRDTQYF
TRBV5-1	TRBJ1-2	.	CASSLSGGQNYGYTF
TRBV6-1	TRBJ2-3	.	CASSDIAGGTDTQYF
TRBV10-3	TRBJ2-7	.	CAIGGGYEQYF
TRBV9	TRBJ1-1	.	CASSVGDSGMNTEAFF
TRBV5-1	TRBJ1-3	.	CASGEGTHGNTIYF
TRBV30	TRBJ1-5	.	CAWRQGSNQPQHF
TRBV9	TRBJ1-2	.	CASSVGRDFSGYTF
TRBV19	TRBJ2-2	.	CASSIQGNTGELFF
TRBV4-2	TRBJ2-7	.	CASSQSSQERVYEQYF
TRBV6-1	TRBJ2-3	.	CASSPRQGKATQYF
TRBV2	TRBJ1-2	.	CARDGGNGYTF
TRBV6-4	TRBJ2-3	.	CASSRELADTQYF
TRBV7-9	TRBJ2-5	.	CASSLEGSNQETQYF
TRBV5-1	TRBJ2-5	.	CASSLRPPPSETQYF
TRBV2	TRBJ1-3	once	CASSAQGAGNTIYF
TRBV7-9	TRBJ2-3	.	CASSELADTQYF
TRBV27	TRBJ2-3	.	CATIYGTSGGGTQYF
TRBV5-5	TRBJ1-2	.	CASSLDRRPEIYGYTF
TRBV28	TRBJ2-7	.	CASTAPGQGNYEQYF
TRBV5-5	TRBJ2-2	.	CASSTEHGAVRELFF
TRBV6-6	TRBJ1-1	.	CASGEVGDTEAFF
TRBV5-1	TRBJ1-3	.	CASSFQGVTGNTIYF
TRBV18	TRBJ2-2	.	CASSPDRGPSGELFF
TRBV13	TRBJ1-1	.	CASSLGVGSQVLLTEAFF
TRBV19	TRBJ1-1	.	CASGTGPSVGVTEAFF
TRBV5-1	TRBJ2-2	.	CASSDGTNTGELFF
TRBV6-6	TRBJ1-2	.	CASSTADYYGYTF
TRBV28	TRBJ2-5	.	CASTLGGRVTQETQYF
TRBV6-5	TRBJ1-5	.	CASSRDRTNQPQHF
TRBV7-8	TRBJ2-3	.	CASSRATSSTDTQYF
TRBV5-1	TRBJ2-7	.	CASGQGPSSYEQYF
TRBV30	TRBJ1-5	.	CAWSGSRVSNQPQHF
TRBV6-5	TRBJ1-1	.	CASSSLARGMNTEAFF
TRBV10-1	TRBJ2-7	.	CASSDDGLAGVYEQYF
TRBV18	TRBJ2-7	.	CASSPFGRGDSYEQYF
TRBV7-8	TRBJ2-3	.	CASSFGGSTDTQYF
TRBV27	TRBJ1-5	.	CASSFRSTNQPQHF
TRBV30	TRBJ2-2	.	CAWSGGLAGGGLFF
TRBV19	TRBJ1-5	once	CASSREGQEDQPQHF
TRBV29-1	TRBJ2-1	.	CSAELSFPPKTYNEQFF
TRBV27	TRBJ1-4	.	CASKEGYSRTNEKLFF
TRBV4-1	TRBJ2-7	once	CASSQTGTRGSYEQYF
TRBV5-1	TRBJ2-7	once	CASSVGTGVPTEQYF
TRBV19	TRBJ2-7	.	CASSISPTLTYEQYF
TRBV29-1	TRBJ2-6	.	CSVATGDGANVLTF
TRBV10-2	TRBJ1-1	.	CASTGSSEAFF